What follows describes a single TCR beta chain. These data originate in a study of CD8 T cells in Susac syndrome. RNA totalling about 0.45 to 1 ug underwent reverse transcription with random hexamers. TCRdb redid the calling of the immunoSEQ multiplex PCR reads with MiXCR, one entry per CDR3 protein. There are about 140,000 distinct CDR3 sequences in the sample; 95% occur only once, and more than 0.11% lies in the top ten. The sample was CD4+ T cells from PBMCs. The receptor's source is a human donor with Susac syndrome.

The CDR3 DNA is TGCGCCAGCAGCCAAGAGCGGGGGCCCCAGTACTTC. Protein product: CASSQERGPQYF. The chain carries TRBV4-1 and TRBJ2-5; TRBD2 might be the D (7 bases). Trimming shortened V by 0 bases and J by 9 bases, and 8 bases separated the two germline ends. The CDR3 length is 12 residues. CDR1 is MGHRA and CDR2 is YSYEKL in the germline V gene.